This TCR beta chain derives from a study of blood T cells in healthy people across ages. General study results and limits: Bulk PBMC profiling left naive and antigen-experienced comparisons inconclusive.

This clonotype has just a few counts. The antigen is undetermined. Per germline, CDR1 MGHDK and CDR2 SYGVNS. V dropped 3 bases and J dropped 7; count of bases not matched to a gene: 12. CDR3 length: 16 amino acids. With each sample, at least 5 micrograms of total RNA were extracted. The second PCR ran about 6 to 12 cycles with a sample-barcoded 5' primer and J-beta primers. TCRdb re-derived calls from the 5' RACE reads in MiXCR, one entry per CDR3 protein. The sample lists around 2 million distinct CDR3 sequences, about 39% seen once, with around 23% in the top ten. This sequence joins TRBV25-1 and TRBJ2-1; TRBD1 aligns across 7 bases. Source material: blood. This receptor was identified in a human donor in good health. CDR3 sequence: CASSDTTGKSLNEQFF. The CDR3 DNA sequence: TGTGCCAGCAGTGATACGACAGGGAAATCTTTGAATGAGCAGTTCTTC.